Shown below are 27 T cell receptor beta chains from a single sample sequenced in a study of spatial heterogeneity in lung cancer (dated by TCRdb to about 2019). The time point label of this sample denotes: blood at routine non-recurrence follow-up after resection. The library was built by means of 5' RACE. Sequencing used a NextSeq 500. Clones were called with MiXCR by TCRdb after fastp trimmed the public reads at Q25, and only in-frame beta chains were retained. Under each unique CDR3 protein, matching rows form one entry showing the most common genes and DNA. Across this sample there are under 150,000 distinct CDR3 sequences, with 11% seen only once. Jointly, the top ten make up 20% to 25% of the sample. This sample comprised PBMCs, obtained at follow-up. These receptors were taken from a female donor with early-stage non-small cell lung cancer.

This clonotype was recorded a few times. The chain has TRBV20-1 and TRBJ1-2; possible D gene TRBD1, 5 bases. Germline V gene data show CDR1 as DFQATT and CDR2 as SNEGSKA (reference sequence). CDR3 length equals 16 residues. The V gene lost 0 bases and the J gene lost 3 bases, with 17 bases spanning the gap. CDR3 sequence (DNA): TGCAGTGCTAGAGAGGCCCTGGGACTGCTTTACTATGGCTACACCTTC. Translation: CSAREALGLLYYGYTF.

The V gene is TRBV3-1, the J gene TRBJ2-7; no reliable D call. The V gene's germline CDR1 is LGHDT and CDR2 YNNKEL (reference sequence). This CDR3 spans 14 amino acids. Trimming took 4 bases from V and 6 from J, leaving 16 bases between them. CDR3 protein: CASSRPGRSVEQYF. In DNA form, the CDR3 reads TGTGCCAGCAGCCGCCCGGGTCGCAGTGTCGAGCAGTACTTC.

This CDR3 reads CASSPAGGSNSPLHF. In DNA form, the CDR3 reads TGTGCCAGCAGCCCAGCAGGGGGCTCTAATTCACCCCTCCACTTT. This chain links TRBV7-9 with TRBJ1-6; 8 nucleotides match TRBD1. This CDR3 has 15 residues. V gave up 5 bases and J gave up 6 bases; unmatched junction bases: 6. Germline-derived CDR1 and CDR2 are SEHNR and FQNEAQ (reference sequence).

This clonotype came up many times. J is TRBJ2-2 and V is TRBV28, with D unresolved. The CDR3 is 12 amino acids. Germline V gene lookup returns CDR1 MDHEN and CDR2 SYDVKM. V was clipped by 1 base and J by 8 bases, with 5 bases between them. The CDR3, as DNA: TGTGCCAGCAGTTTATTGACGGGGGAGCTGTTTTTT. It specifies CASSLLTGELFF. The full variable domain, completed using reference TRBV28 and TRBJ2-2, is DVKVTQSSRYLVKRTGEKVFLECVQDMDHENMFWYRQDPGLGLRLIYFSYDVKMKEKGDIPEGYSVSREKKERFSLILESASTNQTSMYLCASSLLTGELFFGEGSRLTVL.

This clonotype was found many times. This sequence joins TRBV18 and TRBJ1-1, with D uncertain. This CDR3 is built from 15 residues. With 0 bases removed from V and 1 base from J, the gap between germline ends came to 9 bases. The germline gives CDR1 KGHSH, CDR2 LQKENI. Here the CDR3 DNA reads TGTGCCAGCTCACCACCCTTAGGAGGGAACACTGAAGCTTTCTTT. This sequence encodes CASSPPLGGNTEAFF.

This clonotype showed up many times. The genes are TRBV4-2 and TRBJ2-7; TRBD2 matches 11 bases. Germline V lookup: CDR1 LGHNA, CDR2 YNFKEQ. The CDR3 loop spans 15 amino acids. V lost 1 base to trimming and J lost 4 bases; unmatched junction nucleotides: 3. CDR3 loop: CASSQGLAGIYEQYF. The CDR3 coding sequence is TGTGCCAGCAGCCAAGGACTAGCGGGAATATACGAGCAGTACTTC.

The V gene is TRBV25-1, the J gene TRBJ2-1, with 8 bases lining up with TRBD1. CDR1 MGHDK and CDR2 SYGVNS come from the germline V gene. The CDR3 runs to 15 residues. V dropped 4 bases and J dropped 9; count of bases not matched to a gene: 11. CDR3 sequence reads: CASSGQGASVSEQFF. The CDR3 coding sequence is TGTGCCAGCAGTGGCCAGGGGGCCTCCGTAAGTGAGCAGTTCTTC.

This sequence joins TRBV5-5 and TRBJ2-1; weak D call: TRBD2 (5 bases). V was trimmed by 4 bases and J by 4 bases, leaving 12 bases between them. The CDR3 is 14 amino acids. Germline V lookup: CDR1 SGHKS, CDR2 YYEKEE (reference sequence). The DNA for the CDR3 is TGTGCCAGCAGCCCCGGGGTCCTTTACAATGAGCAGTTCTTC. Translating it yields CASSPGVLYNEQFF.

This clonotype was seen at least ten times. J is TRBJ2-2 and V is TRBV19, with D uncertain. The V and J ends lost 3 bases and 5 bases respectively, with 16 bases between them. The CDR3 covers 16 residues. Germline CDR1 reads LNHDA; CDR2 reads SQIVND (reference sequence). The CDR3 DNA is TGTGCCAGTAGTATCCCCAGCTGGATTGTTACCGGGGAGCTGTTTTTT. Its translation: CASSIPSWIVTGELFF.

V gene TRBV13 combines with J gene TRBJ2-6; a weak D match, TRBD1 (5 bases). This CDR3 region has 18 residues. V was trimmed by 0 bases and J by 0 bases, leaving 12 bases between them. Per the germline V gene, CDR1 is PRHDT and CDR2 is FYEKMQ (reference sequence). The CDR3 loop is CASSLGGPSTSGANVLTF. The CDR3 nucleotides are TGTGCCAGCAGCTTAGGGGGGCCTTCTACCTCTGGGGCCAACGTCCTGACTTTC.

The chain is built from TRBV5-1 and TRBJ2-3; D not resolved. The CDR3 runs to 13 residues. The V gene's germline CDR1 is SGHRS and CDR2 YFSETQ. The V gene lost 2 bases and the J gene lost 4 bases, with 8 bases spanning the gap. The CDR3 DNA reads TGCGCCAGCAGCTTCCAGTACCCAGATACGCAGTATTTT. It yields the protein CASSFQYPDTQYF.

CDR3 residues: CASSLGPSGTYEQYV. CDR3 nucleotides: TGCGCCAGCAGCTTGGGGCCTAGCGGGACCTACGAGCAGTACGTC. The J gene is TRBJ2-7, the V gene TRBV5-1, with TRBD2 matching over 9 bases. Germline values: CDR1 SGHRS, CDR2 YFSETQ. The CDR3 contains 15 residues. Losses at the gene ends were 0 bases for V and 2 bases for J; bases not matched to a gene: 3.

The J gene is TRBJ2-3, the V gene TRBV7-9; D gene ambiguous. Looked up from germline, CDR1 is SEHNR and CDR2 is FQNEAQ (reference sequence). The CDR3 consists of 12 residues. V lost 1 base to trimming and J lost 6 bases, with 5 bases between them. The CDR3 region is CASSLVMDTQYF. The CDR3 nucleotides read TGTGCCAGCAGCTTAGTGATGGATACGCAGTATTTT.

In this sample, this clonotype turned up many times. The chain joins TRBV4-1 to TRBJ2-5, with TRBD2 matching 7 bases. From germline, CDR1 is MGHRA and CDR2 YSYEKL. Losses at the gene ends were 4 bases for V and 5 bases for J; bases not matched to a gene: 13. This CDR3 is 16 amino acids long. CDR3 sequence: CASSRGGEGARETQYF. CDR3 sequence (DNA): TGCGCCAGCAGCCGTGGGGGGGAAGGAGCAAGGGAGACCCAGTACTTC.

This clonotype showed up just a few times. The rearrangement uses TRBV15 and TRBJ2-5, with D possibly matching TRBD1 (6 bases). Germline V gene data show CDR1 as LNHNV and CDR2 as YYDKDF (reference sequence). Trimming removed 1 base at V and 1 base at J, with 10 bases between. This CDR3 region has 15 residues. As DNA, the CDR3 is TGTGCCACCAGCAGAGGACAGGCGACCCAAGAGACCCAGTACTTC. Protein sequence: CATSRGQATQETQYF. The full variable domain, with the rest looked up from reference TRBV15 and TRBJ2-5, is DAMVIQNPRYQVTQFGKPVTLSCSQTLNHNVMYWYQQKSSQAPKLLFHYYDKDFNNEADTPDNFQSRRPNTSFCFLDIRSPGLGDTAMYLCATSRGQATQETQYFGPGTRLLVL.

This clonotype was detected only a few times. The chain has TRBV20-1 and TRBJ1-1; D not resolved. This CDR3 contains 13 residues. Germline assignment: CDR1 DFQATT and CDR2 SNEGSKA (reference sequence). V dropped 2 bases and J dropped 4 bases, with 11 bases sitting between them. CDR3 DNA sequence: TGCAGTGCTAGATCCATAAGGAGCACTGAAGCTTTCTTT. Its translation is CSARSIRSTEAFF.

The chain links TRBV4-2 to TRBJ2-6; 8 positions agree with TRBD1. In germline, CDR1 is LGHNA, CDR2 YNFKEQ. This CDR3 contains 19 residues. V was clipped by 1 base and J by 0 bases; unmatched bases: 8. CDR3 in DNA: TGTGCCAGCAGCCAAGGACCGGGACAGGTCCGCTCTGGGGCCAACGTCCTGACTTTC. Its protein is CASSQGPGQVRSGANVLTF.

Many counts were recorded for this clonotype. The chain links TRBV6-2 or TRBV6-3 to TRBJ2-7; D unresolved. The CDR3 loop spans 15 amino acids. V gave up 6 bases and J gave up 4 bases, with 19 bases separating them. The germline V gene encodes CDR1 MNHEY and CDR2 SVGEGT. The CDR3: CASRPGSRLGYEQYF. The CDR3 DNA follows: TGTGCCAGCAGACCCGGTAGCAGGTTGGGGTACGAGCAGTACTTC.

This clonotype was detected ten times or more. The chain is built from TRBV29-1 and TRBJ2-7; maybe TRBD2 (5 bases). The CDR3 extends over 13 amino acids. The germline V gene encodes CDR1 SQVTM and CDR2 ANQGSEA. V lost 4 bases and J 1 base, leaving 11 bases between the germline ends. The CDR3 loop is CSVGEGFSYEQYF. CDR3 bases: TGCAGCGTTGGCGAGGGATTTTCCTACGAGCAGTACTTC.

Only a few counts were recorded for this clonotype. The CDR3: CASSEGSDQPQHF. The DNA of the CDR3 is TGTGCCAGCAGCGAGGGCAGTGATCAGCCCCAGCATTTT. The chain couples TRBV7-8 to TRBJ1-5; D gene uncertain. In germline, CDR1 is SGHVS, CDR2 FQNEAQ. The CDR3 totals 13 residues. V was cut by 5 bases and J by 5 bases, with 10 bases left in between.

This clonotype showed up just a few times. The rearrangement joins TRBV2 to TRBJ2-5; TRBD2 matches 8 bases. CDR3 size: 16 residues. V was pared by 5 bases and J by 2 bases, with 10 bases of the junction left unmatched. Germline CDR1 and CDR2: SNHLY and FYNNEI. The DNA for the CDR3 is TGTGCCAGCAGTAAAACGGCTAGCGGGTCTCAAGAGACCCAGTACTTC. The encoded protein is CASSKTASGSQETQYF.

This clonotype was observed once. This chain connects TRBV20-1 to TRBJ1-4; D is possibly TRBD1 (6 bases). V lost 3 bases and J 8 bases, leaving 13 bases between the germline ends. This CDR3 is 13 amino acids long. CDR1 is DFQATT, CDR2 SNEGSKA, per germline (reference sequence). The CDR3, as DNA: TGCAGTGCTAGGCCCCAGGGGTACGAAAAACTGTTTTTT. It encodes CSARPQGYEKLFF.

This clonotype showed up many times. The J gene is TRBJ2-7, the V gene TRBV27; 11 bases are shared with TRBD1. CDR1 MNHEY and CDR2 SMNVEV come from the germline V gene (reference sequence). The length of the CDR3 is 17 residues. The V segment lost 6 bases and the J segment 5 bases; nucleotides outside the gene matches: 15. Here the CDR3 reads CASRSWTGGFRSDEQYF. DNA of the CDR3: TGTGCCAGCAGATCATGGACAGGGGGCTTTCGGTCGGACGAGCAGTACTTC.

Judged by abundance, this clonotype is medium-sized. The chain employs TRBV29-1 and TRBJ2-3; D gene unclear. Trimming stripped 4 bases from V and 2 bases from J, with 13 bases between. The CDR3 is 14 amino acids. CDR1 and CDR2 from the germline V gene are SQVTM and ANQGSEA. CDR3 in DNA: TGCAGCGTTGCTAGTCTTAGTCCCACAGATACGCAGTATTTT. It codes for CSVASLSPTDTQYF.

In its sample, this clonotype was seen many times. The chain joins TRBV5-1 to TRBJ1-4; a possible D gene is TRBD1 (6 bases). V dropped 4 bases and J dropped 3 bases, with 13 bases sitting between them. Per germline, CDR1 SGHRS and CDR2 YFSETQ. This CDR3 is built from 15 residues. The CDR3 DNA follows: TGCGCCAGCAGCACCCAGGGGCCACCTAATGAAAAACTGTTTTTT. The encoded protein is CASSTQGPPNEKLFF.

V is TRBV3-1 and J is TRBJ2-1, with TRBD2 matching over 12 bases. CDR1 LGHDT and CDR2 YNNKEL come from the germline V gene (reference sequence). The J segment lost 3 bases and the V segment lost 5 bases, leaving 8 bases of the junction unmatched. CDR3 length equals 17 residues. CDR3 protein: CASSKTSGRARYNEQFF. The CDR3, as DNA: TGTGCCAGCAGCAAGACTAGCGGGAGAGCCCGCTACAATGAGCAGTTCTTC.

The V and J genes are TRBV12-3 or TRBV12-4 and TRBJ2-1; D is possibly TRBD1 (6 bases). Trimming took 7 bases from V and 4 from J, leaving 8 bases between them. The CDR3 loop spans 12 amino acids. This CDR3 is CASKGEYNEQFF. The CDR3 coding sequence is TGTGCCAGCAAGGGGGAGTACAATGAGCAGTTCTTC.